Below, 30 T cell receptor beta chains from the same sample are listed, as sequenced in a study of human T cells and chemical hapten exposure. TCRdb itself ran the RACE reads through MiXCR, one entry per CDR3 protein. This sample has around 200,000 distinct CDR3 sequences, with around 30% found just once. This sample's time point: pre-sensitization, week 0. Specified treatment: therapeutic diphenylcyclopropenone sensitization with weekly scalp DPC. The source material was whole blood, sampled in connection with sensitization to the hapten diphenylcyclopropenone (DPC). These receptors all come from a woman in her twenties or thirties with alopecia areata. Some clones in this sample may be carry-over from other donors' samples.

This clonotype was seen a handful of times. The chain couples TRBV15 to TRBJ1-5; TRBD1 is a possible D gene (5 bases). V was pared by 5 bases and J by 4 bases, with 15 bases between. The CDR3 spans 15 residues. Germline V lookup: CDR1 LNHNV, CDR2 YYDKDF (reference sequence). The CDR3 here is CATSWPGTVNQPQHF. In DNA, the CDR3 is TGTGCCACCAGCTGGCCCGGGACGGTTAATCAGCCCCAGCATTTT.

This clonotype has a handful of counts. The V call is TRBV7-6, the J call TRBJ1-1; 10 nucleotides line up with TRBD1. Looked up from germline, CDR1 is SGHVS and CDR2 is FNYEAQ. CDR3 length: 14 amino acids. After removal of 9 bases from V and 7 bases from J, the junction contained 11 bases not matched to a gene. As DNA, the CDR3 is TGTGCCAGGGAGACCGGGACAGGGGTTGGTGAAGCTTTCTTT. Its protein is CARETGTGVGEAFF.

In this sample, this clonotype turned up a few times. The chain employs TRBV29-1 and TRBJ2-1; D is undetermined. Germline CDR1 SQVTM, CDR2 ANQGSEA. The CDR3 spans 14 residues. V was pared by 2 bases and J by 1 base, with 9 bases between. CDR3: CSVELAHSYNEQFF. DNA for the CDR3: TGCAGCGTTGAATTAGCACATTCCTACAATGAGCAGTTCTTC.

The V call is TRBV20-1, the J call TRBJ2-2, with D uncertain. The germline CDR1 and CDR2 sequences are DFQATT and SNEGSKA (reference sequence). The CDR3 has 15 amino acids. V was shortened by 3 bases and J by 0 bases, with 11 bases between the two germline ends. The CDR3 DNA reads TGCAGTGCTAGTTCATACAAATCGAACACCGGGGAGCTGTTTTTT. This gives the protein CSASSYKSNTGELFF.

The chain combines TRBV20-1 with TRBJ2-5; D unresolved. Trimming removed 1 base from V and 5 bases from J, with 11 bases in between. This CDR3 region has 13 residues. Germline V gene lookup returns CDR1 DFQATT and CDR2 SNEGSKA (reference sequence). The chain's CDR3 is CSARVALRETQYF. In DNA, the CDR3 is TGCAGTGCTAGAGTGGCACTAAGGGAGACCCAGTACTTC.

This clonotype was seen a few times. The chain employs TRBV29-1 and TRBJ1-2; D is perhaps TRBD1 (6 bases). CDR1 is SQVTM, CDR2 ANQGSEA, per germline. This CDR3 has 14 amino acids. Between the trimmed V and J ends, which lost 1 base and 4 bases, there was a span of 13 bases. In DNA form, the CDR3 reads TGCAGCGTTGAAGGGCAGGGGATCTCCTATGGCTACACCTTC. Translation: CSVEGQGISYGYTF. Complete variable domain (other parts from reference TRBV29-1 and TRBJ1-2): SAVISQKPSRDICQRGTSLTIQCQVDSQVTMMFWYRQQPGQSLTLIATANQGSEATYESGFVIDKFPISRPNLTFSTLTVSNMSPEDSSIYLCSVEGQGISYGYTFGSGTRLTVV.

The CDR3 loop is CASTTRGGPSTDTQYF. CDR3 coding DNA: TGTGCCAGCACAACTAGGGGCGGGCCTAGCACAGATACGCAGTATTTT. This chain uses TRBV27 with TRBJ2-3; perhaps D is TRBD1 or TRBD2 (5 bases each). V lost 7 bases and J lost 0, with 17 bases in between. Germline lookup yields CDR1 MNHEY and CDR2 SMNVEV (reference sequence). The CDR3 has 16 residues.

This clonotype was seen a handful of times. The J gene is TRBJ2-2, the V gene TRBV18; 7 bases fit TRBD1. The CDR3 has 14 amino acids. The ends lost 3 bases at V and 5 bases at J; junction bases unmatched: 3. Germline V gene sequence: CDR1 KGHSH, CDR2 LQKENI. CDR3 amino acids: CASSPGQTTGELFF. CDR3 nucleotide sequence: TGTGCCAGCTCACCGGGACAGACTACCGGGGAGCTGTTTTTT.

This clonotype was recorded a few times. CDR3 DNA sequence: TGCAGTGCTATCAACACCGGGGAGCTGTTTTTT. It specifies CSAINTGELFF. The chain is built from TRBV20-1 and TRBJ2-2; D remains ambiguous. The germline CDR1 and CDR2 sequences are DFQATT and SNEGSKA (reference sequence). The length of the CDR3 is 11 residues. The V gene lost 4 bases and the J gene lost 2 bases, with 2 bases spanning the gap.

CDR3 DNA: TGTGCCAGCAGTGGGGTTAGCGGCTACGAGCAGTACTTC. Residues: CASSGVSGYEQYF. The J gene is TRBJ2-7, the V gene TRBV2; D may be TRBD2 (6 bases). Germline CDR1 reads SNHLY; CDR2 reads FYNNEI. The CDR3 length is 13 residues. Between the trimmed V and J ends, which lost 4 bases and 3 bases, there was a span of 10 bases.

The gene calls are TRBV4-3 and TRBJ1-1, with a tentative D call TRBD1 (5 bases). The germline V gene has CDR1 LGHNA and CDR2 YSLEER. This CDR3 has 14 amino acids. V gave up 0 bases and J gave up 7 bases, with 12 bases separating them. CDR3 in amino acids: CASSQEVEGSEAFF. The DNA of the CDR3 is TGCGCCAGCAGCCAAGAGGTGGAGGGGAGTGAAGCTTTCTTT.

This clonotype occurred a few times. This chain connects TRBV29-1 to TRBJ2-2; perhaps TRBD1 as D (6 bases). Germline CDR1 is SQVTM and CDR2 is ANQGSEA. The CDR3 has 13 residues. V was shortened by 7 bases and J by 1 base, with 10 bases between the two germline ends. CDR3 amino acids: CSARTENTGELFF. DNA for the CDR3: TGCAGCGCCCGGACAGAGAACACCGGGGAGCTGTTTTTT.

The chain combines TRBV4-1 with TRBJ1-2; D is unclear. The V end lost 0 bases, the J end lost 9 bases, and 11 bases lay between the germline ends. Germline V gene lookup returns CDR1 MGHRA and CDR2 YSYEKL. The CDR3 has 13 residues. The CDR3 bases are TGCGCCAGCAGCCAAGACAGGTCCGAAAGCTACACCTTC. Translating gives CASSQDRSESYTF.

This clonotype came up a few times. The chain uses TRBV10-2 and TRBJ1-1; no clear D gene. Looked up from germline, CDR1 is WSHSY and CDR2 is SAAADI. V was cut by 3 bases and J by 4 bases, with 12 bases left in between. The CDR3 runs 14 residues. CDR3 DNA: TGCGCCAGCAGTGATTGGAGTTTCGGCACTGAAGCTTTCTTT. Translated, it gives CASSDWSFGTEAFF.

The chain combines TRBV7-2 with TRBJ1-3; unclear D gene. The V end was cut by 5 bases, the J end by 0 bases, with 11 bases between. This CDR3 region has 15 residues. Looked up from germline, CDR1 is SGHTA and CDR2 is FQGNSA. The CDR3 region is CASSPTVNSGNTIYF. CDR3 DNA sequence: TGTGCCAGCAGCCCTACAGTTAACTCTGGAAACACCATATATTTT.

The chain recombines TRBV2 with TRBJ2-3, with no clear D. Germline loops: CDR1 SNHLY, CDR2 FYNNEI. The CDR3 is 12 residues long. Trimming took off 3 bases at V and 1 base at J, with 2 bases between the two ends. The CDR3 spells CASSEGTDTQYF. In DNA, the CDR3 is TGTGCCAGCAGTGAGGGCACAGATACGCAGTATTTT.

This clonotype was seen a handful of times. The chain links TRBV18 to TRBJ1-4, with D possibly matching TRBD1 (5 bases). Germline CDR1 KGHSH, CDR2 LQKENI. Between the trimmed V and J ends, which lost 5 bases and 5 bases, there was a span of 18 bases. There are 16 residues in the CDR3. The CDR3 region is CASSSGYGTANEKLFF. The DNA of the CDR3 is TGTGCCAGCTCATCGGGTTACGGGACGGCGAATGAAAAACTGTTTTTT. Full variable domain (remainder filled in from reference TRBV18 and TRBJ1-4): NAGVMQNPRHLVRRRGQEARLRCSPMKGHSHVYWYRQLPEEGLKFMVYLQKENIIDESGMPKERFSAEFPKEGPSILRIQQVVRGDSAAYFCASSSGYGTANEKLFFGSGTQLSVL.

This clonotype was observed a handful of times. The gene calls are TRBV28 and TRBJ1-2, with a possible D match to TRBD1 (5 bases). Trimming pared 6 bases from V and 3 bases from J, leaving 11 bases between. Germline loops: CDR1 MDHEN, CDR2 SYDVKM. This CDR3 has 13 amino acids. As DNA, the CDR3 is TGTGCCAGCAGGGCCGGGACGGACTATGGCTACACCTTC. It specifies CASRAGTDYGYTF.

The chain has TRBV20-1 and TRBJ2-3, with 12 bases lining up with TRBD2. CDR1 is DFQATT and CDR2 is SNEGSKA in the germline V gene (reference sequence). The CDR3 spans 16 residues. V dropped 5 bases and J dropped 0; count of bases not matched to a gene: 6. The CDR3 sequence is CSALGGTSGSTDTQYF. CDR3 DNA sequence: TGCAGTGCTTTAGGGGGGACTAGCGGGAGCACAGATACGCAGTATTTT.

CDR3 nucleotides: TGTGCCAGCAGCTCCTTGGACAGGGCGTACTCTGGGGCCAACGTCCTGACTTTC. Protein sequence: CASSSLDRAYSGANVLTF. The chain combines TRBV7-9 with TRBJ2-6; TRBD1 agrees at 8 bases. The junction had 8 bases not matched to a gene; V was cut back by 4 bases and J by 0 bases. This CDR3 spans 18 amino acids. CDR1 is SEHNR, CDR2 FQNEAQ, per germline (reference sequence).

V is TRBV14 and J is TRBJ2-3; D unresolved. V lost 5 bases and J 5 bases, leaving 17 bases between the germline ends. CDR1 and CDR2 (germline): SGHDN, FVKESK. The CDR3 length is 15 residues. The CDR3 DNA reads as TGTGCCAGCAGCGCCCGACTTAGTTGGGGAGATACGCAGTATTTT. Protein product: CASSARLSWGDTQYF. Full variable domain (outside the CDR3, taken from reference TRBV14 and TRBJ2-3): EAGVTQFPSHSVIEKGQTVTLRCDPISGHDNLYWYRRVMGKEIKFLLHFVKESKQDESGMPNNRFLAERTGGTYSTLKVQPAELEDSGVYFCASSARLSWGDTQYFGPGTRLTVL.

The CDR3 sequence is CASSQTLLTGNTEAFF. The CDR3 nucleotides are TGCGCCAGCAGCCAAACACTTTTGACGGGTAACACTGAAGCTTTCTTT. This chain links TRBV4-3 with TRBJ1-1; D unclear. The CDR3 loop spans 16 amino acids. Per the germline V gene, CDR1 is LGHNA and CDR2 is YSLEER. The V end was cut by 2 bases, the J end by 2 bases, with 15 bases between.

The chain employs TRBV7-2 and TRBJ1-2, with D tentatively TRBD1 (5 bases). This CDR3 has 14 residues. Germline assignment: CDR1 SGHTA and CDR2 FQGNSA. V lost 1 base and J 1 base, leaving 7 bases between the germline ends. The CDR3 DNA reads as TGTGCCAGCAGCTTAGGACAGTTTAACTATGGCTACACCTTC. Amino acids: CASSLGQFNYGYTF.

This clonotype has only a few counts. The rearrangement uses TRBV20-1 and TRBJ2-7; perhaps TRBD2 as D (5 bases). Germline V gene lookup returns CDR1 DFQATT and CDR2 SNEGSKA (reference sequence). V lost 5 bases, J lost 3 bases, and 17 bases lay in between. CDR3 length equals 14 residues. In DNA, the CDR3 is TGCAGTGCTCGTTTGGGCTCCGGGGACTACGAGCAGTACTTC. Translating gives CSARLGSGDYEQYF.

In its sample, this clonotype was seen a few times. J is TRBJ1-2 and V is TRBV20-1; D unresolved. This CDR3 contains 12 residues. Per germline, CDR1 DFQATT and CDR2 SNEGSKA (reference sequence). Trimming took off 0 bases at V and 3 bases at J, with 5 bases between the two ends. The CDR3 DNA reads TGCAGTGCTAGAGAGTCCCACTATGGCTACACCTTC. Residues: CSARESHYGYTF.

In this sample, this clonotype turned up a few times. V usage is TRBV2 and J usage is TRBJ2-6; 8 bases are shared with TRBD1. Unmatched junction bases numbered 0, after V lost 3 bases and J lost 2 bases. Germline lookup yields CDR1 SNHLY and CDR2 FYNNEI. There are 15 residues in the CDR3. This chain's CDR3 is CASSETGAGANVLTF. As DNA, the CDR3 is TGTGCCAGCAGTGAGACAGGGGCTGGGGCCAACGTCCTGACTTTC.

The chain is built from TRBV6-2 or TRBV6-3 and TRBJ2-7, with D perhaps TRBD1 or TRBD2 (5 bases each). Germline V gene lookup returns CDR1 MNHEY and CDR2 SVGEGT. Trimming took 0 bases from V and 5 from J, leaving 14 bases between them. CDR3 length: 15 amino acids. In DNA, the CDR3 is TGTGCCAGCAGTTACTCGGGGACGGGCAGGAACGAGCAGTACTTC. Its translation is CASSYSGTGRNEQYF.

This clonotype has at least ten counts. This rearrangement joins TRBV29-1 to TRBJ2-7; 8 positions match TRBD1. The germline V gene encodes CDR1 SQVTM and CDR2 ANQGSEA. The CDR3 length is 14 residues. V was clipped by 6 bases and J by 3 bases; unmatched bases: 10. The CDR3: CSVGQGFPDYEQYF. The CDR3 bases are TGCAGCGTCGGACAGGGATTTCCGGACTACGAGCAGTACTTC.

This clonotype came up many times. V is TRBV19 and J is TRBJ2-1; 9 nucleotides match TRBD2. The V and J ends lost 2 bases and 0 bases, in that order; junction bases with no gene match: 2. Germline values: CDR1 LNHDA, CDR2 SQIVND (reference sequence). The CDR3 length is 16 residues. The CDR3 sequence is CASSIQAGGSYNEQFF. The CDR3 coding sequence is TGTGCCAGTAGTATACAAGCGGGAGGCTCCTACAATGAGCAGTTCTTC.

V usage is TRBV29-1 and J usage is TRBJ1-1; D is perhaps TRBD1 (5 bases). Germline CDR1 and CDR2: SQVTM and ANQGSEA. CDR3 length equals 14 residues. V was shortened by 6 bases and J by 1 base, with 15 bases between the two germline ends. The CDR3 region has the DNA TGCAGCGTACAACCGGGAGGGGCGAACACTGAAGCTTTCTTT. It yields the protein CSVQPGGANTEAFF. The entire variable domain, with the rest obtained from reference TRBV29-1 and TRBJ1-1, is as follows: SAVISQKPSRDICQRGTSLTIQCQVDSQVTMMFWYRQQPGQSLTLIATANQGSEATYESGFVIDKFPISRPNLTFSTLTVSNMSPEDSSIYLCSVQPGGANTEAFFGQGTRLTVV.